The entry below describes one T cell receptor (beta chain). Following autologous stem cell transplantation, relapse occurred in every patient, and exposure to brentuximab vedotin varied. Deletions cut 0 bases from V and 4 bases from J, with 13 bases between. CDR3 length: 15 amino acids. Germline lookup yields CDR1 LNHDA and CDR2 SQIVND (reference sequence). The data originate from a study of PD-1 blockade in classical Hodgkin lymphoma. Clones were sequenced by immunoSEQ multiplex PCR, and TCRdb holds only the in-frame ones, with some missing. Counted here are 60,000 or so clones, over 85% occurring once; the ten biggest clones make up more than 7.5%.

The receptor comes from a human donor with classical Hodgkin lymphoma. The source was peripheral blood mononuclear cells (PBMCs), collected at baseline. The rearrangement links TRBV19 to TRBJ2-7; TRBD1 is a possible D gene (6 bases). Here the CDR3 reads CASSIELGANYEQYF. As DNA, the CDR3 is TGTGCCAGTAGTATAGAGCTGGGGGCAAATTACGAGCAGTACTTC.